This T cell receptor beta chain was documented in a study of cytomegalovirus exposure and HLA in healthy donors. The overall study: A data release that came early held 80 million to 95 million unique TCRs from HLA-typed donors.

Primers for the PCR totalled 60 Vbeta and 13 Jbeta. Generated by immunoSEQ multiplex PCR, the TCRdb table keeps only in-frame clones and is missing some. The sample includes about 130,000 clones, approximately 80% of them seen just once. The donors comprised healthy bone marrow donors. These donors counted as nominally healthy when sampled, but unrecorded immune exposures were likely. The germline V gene has CDR1 GTSNPN and CDR2 SVGIG (reference sequence). V gave up 7 bases and J gave up 9 bases, with 22 bases separating them. The CDR3 loop spans 15 amino acids. This TCR came from a man aged 30 to 45 in good health and CMV-seronegative. Material for sequencing was PBMCs. The V call is TRBV30, the J call TRBJ1-6, with a possible D match to TRBD1 (6 bases). CDR3 in amino acids: CAYTETGFFRSPLHF. CDR3 nucleotide sequence: TGTGCCTACACGGAAACAGGGTTTTTTCGTTCACCCCTCCACTTT.